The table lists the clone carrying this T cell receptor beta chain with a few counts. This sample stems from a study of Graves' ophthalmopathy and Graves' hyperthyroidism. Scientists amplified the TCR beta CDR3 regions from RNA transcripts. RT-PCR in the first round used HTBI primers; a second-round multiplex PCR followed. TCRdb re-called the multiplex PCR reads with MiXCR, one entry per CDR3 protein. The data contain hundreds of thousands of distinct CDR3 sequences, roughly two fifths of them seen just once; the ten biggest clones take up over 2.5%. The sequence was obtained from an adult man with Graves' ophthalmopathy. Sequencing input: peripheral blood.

CDR3 DNA: TGTGCCAGCAGCATCGGGACTAGCGGGGGGGTTACCGGGGAGCTGTTTTTT. Amino acid sequence: CASSIGTSGGVTGELFF. This chain joins TRBV5-4 and TRBJ2-2, with 16 bases lining up with TRBD2. The CDR3 contains 17 residues. Germline CDR1 SGHNT, CDR2 YYREEE (reference sequence). Losses at the gene ends were 4 bases for V and 5 bases for J; bases not matched to a gene: 5.